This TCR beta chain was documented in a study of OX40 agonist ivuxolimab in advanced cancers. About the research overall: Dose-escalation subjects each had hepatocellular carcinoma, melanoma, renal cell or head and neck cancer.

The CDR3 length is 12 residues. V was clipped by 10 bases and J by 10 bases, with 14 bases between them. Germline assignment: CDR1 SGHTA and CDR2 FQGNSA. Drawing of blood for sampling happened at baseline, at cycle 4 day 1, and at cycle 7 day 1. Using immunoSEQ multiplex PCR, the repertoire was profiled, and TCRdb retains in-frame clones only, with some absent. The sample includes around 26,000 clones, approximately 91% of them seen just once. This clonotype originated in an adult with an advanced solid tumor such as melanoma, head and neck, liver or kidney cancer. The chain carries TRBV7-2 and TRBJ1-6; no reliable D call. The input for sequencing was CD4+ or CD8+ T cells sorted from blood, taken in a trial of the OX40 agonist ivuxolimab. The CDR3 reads CATNTPGSPLHF. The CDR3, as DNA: TGTGCCACCAACACTCCCGGGTCACCCCTCCACTTT.